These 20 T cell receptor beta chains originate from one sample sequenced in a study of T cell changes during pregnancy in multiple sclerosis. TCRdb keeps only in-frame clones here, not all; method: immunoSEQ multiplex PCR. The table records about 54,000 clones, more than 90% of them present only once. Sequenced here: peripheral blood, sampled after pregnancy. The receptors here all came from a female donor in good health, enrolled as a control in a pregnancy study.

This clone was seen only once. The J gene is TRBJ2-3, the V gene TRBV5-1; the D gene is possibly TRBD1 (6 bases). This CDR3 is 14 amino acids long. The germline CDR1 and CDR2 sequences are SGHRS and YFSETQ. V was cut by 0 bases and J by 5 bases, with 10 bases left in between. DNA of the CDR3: TGCGCCAGCAGCTTGGACAGGGCTGGAGATACGCAGTATTTT. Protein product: CASSLDRAGDTQYF.

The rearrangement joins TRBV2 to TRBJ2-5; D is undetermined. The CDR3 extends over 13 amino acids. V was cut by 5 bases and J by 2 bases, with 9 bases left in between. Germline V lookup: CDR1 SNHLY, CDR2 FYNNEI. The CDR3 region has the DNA TGTGCCAGCAGTTTCCTACGGCAAGAGACCCAGTACTTC. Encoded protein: CASSFLRQETQYF.

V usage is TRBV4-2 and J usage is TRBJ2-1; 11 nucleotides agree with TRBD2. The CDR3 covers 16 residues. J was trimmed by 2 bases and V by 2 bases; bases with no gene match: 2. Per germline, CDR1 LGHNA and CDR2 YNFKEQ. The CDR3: CASSQPTSGTYNEQFF. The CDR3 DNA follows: TGTGCCAGCAGCCAACCGACTAGCGGGACCTACAATGAGCAGTTCTTC.

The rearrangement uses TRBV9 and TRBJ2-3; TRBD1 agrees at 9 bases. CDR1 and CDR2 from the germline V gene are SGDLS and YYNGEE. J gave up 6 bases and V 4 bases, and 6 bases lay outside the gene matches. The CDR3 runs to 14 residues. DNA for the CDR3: TGTGCCAGCAGCTCCCGGGACAGGGATGATACGCAGTATTTT. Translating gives CASSSRDRDDTQYF.

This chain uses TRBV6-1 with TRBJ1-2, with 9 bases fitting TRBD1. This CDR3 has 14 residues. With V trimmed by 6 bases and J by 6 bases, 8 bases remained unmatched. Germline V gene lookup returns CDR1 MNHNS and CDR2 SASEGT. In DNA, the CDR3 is TGTGCCAGCAGCTTACAGGGGGCTGGGAATGGCTACACCTTC. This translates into CASSLQGAGNGYTF.

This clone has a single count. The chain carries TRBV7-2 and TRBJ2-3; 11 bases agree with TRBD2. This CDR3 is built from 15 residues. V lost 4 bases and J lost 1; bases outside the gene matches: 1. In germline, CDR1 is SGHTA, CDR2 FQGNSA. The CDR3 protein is CASSSTSGGTDTQYF. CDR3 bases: TGTGCCAGCAGCTCGACTAGCGGGGGCACAGATACGCAGTATTTT.

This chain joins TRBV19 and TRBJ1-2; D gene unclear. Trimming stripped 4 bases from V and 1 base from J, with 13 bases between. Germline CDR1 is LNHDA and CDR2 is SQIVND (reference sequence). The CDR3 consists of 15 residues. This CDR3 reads CASSKTTYLNYGYTF. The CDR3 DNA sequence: TGTGCCAGTAGTAAGACAACCTATCTTAACTATGGCTACACCTTC. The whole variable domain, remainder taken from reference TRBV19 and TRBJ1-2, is DGGITQSPKYLFRKEGQNVTLSCEQNLNHDAMYWYRQDPGQGLRLIYYSQIVNDFQKGDIAEGYSVSREKKESFPLTVTSAQKNPTAFYLCASSKTTYLNYGYTFGSGTRLTVV.

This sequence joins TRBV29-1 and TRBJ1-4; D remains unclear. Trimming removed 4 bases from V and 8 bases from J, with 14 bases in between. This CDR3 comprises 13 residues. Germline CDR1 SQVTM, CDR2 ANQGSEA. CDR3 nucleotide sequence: TGCAGCGTTGTGTTAGAAGAAAGAGAAAAACTGTTTTTT. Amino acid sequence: CSVVLEEREKLFF. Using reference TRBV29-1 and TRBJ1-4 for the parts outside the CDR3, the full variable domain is SAVISQKPSRDICQRGTSLTIQCQVDSQVTMMFWYRQQPGQSLTLIATANQGSEATYESGFVIDKFPISRPNLTFSTLTVSNMSPEDSSIYLCSVVLEEREKLFFGSGTQLSVL.

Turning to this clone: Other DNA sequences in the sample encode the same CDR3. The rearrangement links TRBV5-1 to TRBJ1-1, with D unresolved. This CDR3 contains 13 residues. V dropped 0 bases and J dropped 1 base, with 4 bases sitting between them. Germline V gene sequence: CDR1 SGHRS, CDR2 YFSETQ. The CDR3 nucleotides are TGCGCCAGCAGCTTGGCAGGGAACACTGAAGCTTTCTTT. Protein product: CASSLAGNTEAFF.

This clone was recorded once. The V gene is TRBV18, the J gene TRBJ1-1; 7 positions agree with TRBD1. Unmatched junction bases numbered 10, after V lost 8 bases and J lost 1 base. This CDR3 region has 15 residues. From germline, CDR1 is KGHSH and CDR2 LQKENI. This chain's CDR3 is CASTRQGPRNTEAFF. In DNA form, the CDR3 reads TGTGCCAGCACCCGACAGGGTCCCCGGAACACTGAAGCTTTCTTT.

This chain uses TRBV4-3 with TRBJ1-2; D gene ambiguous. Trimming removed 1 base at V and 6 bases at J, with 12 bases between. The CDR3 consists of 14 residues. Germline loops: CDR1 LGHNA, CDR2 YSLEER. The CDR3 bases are TGCGCCAGCAGCCAAGGGTTTGGGAGGGATGGCTACACCTTC. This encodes CASSQGFGRDGYTF.

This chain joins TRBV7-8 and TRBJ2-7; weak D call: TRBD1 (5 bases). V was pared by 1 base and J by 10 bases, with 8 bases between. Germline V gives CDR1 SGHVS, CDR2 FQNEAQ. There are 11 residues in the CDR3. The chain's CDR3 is CASSLGGPQYF. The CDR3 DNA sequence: TGTGCCAGCAGCTTAGGGGGCCCCCAGTACTTC. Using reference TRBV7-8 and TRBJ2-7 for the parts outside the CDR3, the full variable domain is GAGVSQSPRYKVAKRGQDVALRCDPISGHVSLFWYQQALGQGPEFLTYFQNEAQLDKSGLPSDRFFAERPEGSVSTLKIQRTQQEDSAVYLCASSLGGPQYFGPGTRLTVT.

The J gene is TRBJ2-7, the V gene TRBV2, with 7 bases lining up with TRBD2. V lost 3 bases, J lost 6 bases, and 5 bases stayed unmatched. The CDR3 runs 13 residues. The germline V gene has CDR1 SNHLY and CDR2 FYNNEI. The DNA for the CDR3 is TGTGCCAGCAGTGACGTCCTAGCGGTCGAGCAGTACTTC. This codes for CASSDVLAVEQYF. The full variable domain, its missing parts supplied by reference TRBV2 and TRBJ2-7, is EPEVTQTPSHQVTQMGQEVILRCVPISNHLYFYWYRQILGQKVEFLVSFYNNEISEKSEIFDDQFSVERPDGSNFTLKIRSTKLEDSAMYFCASSDVLAVEQYFGPGTRLTVT.

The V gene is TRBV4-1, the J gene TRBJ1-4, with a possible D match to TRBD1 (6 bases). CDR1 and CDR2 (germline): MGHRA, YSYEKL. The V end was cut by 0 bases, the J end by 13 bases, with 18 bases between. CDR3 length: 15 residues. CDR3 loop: CASSQEIRTASRLFF. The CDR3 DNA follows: TGCGCCAGCAGCCAAGAGATAAGGACAGCGAGTAGACTGTTTTTT.

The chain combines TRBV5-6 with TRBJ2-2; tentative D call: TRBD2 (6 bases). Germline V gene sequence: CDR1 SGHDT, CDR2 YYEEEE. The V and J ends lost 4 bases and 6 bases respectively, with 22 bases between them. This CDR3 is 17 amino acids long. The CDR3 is CASSVPYLGGPAGELFF. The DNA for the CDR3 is TGTGCCAGCAGCGTTCCATATTTAGGAGGGCCAGCCGGGGAGCTGTTTTTT.

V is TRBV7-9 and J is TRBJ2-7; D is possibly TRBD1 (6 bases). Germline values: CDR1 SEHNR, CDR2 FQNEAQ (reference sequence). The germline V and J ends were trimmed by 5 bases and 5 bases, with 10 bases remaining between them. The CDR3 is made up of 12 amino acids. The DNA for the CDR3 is TGTGCCAGCAGCGAGACAGGCGACGAGCAGTACTTC. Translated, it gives CASSETGDEQYF.

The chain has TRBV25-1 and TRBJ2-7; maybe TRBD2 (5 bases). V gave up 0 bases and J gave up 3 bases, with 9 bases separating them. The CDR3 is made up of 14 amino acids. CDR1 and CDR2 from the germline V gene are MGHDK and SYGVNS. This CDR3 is CASSEYRGDYEQYF. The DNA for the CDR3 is TGTGCCAGCAGTGAATATCGGGGTGACTACGAGCAGTACTTC.

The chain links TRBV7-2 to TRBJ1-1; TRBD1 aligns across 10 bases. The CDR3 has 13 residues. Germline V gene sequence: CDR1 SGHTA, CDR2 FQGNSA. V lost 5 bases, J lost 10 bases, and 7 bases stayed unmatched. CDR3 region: CASSTGTGVIAFF. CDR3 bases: TGTGCCAGCAGCACCGGGACAGGGGTTATAGCTTTCTTT.

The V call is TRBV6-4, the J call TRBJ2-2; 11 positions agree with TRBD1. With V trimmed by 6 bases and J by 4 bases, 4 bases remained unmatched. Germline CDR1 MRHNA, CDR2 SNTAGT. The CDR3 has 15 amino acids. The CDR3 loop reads CASSTGTGGTGELFF. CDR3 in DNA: TGTGCCAGCAGCACCGGGACAGGGGGCACCGGGGAGCTGTTTTTT.

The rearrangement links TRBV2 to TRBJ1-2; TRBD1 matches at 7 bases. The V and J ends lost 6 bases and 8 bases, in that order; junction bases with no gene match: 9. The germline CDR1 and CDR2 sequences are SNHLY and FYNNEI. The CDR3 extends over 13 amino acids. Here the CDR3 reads CASSFTGEGGYTF. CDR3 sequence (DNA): TGTGCCAGCAGCTTCACAGGGGAAGGAGGCTACACCTTC.